This T cell receptor (beta chain) emerged from a study of blood T cell repertoires in COVID-19. Across the whole study: Sample material is recorded as cDNA or gDNA derived from T cells, B-cell-depleted T cells, or PBMCs.

Authors' data handling: Amplification of reference gene primers provided the estimated nucleated cell counts. Libraries were prepared by immunoSEQ multiplex PCR; TCRdb keeps only in-frame clonotypes and omits some of them. The D gene and trimming were derived from the DNA, and the V and J assignments and clone size from that table. This table holds 110,000 or so clones, over 75% found once. Sequencing was carried out using peripheral blood. This TCR was sampled from a man aged 50 to 59 with acute or convalescent COVID-19.

The CDR3 reads CASSHPGQGGGELFF. The DNA of the CDR3 is TGTGCCAGCAGCCACCCGGGACAGGGTGGCGGGGAGCTGTTTTTT. V is TRBV7-3 and J is TRBJ2-2; 9 bases map to TRBD1. J was trimmed by 7 bases and V by 5 bases; bases with no gene match: 8. Germline V gene data show CDR1 as SGHTA and CDR2 as FQGTGA. The CDR3 runs 15 residues.